This entry concerns a single T cell receptor beta chain. As yet, its antigen is unknown. Selected positively for CCR7 and CD45RO-negative, naive CD8 cells excluded terminally differentiated effector memory CD45RA+ cells. The sample is drawn from a study of shared clonotypes between healthy human individuals. Findings and limits, study-wide: Compared with memory subsets, naive subsets generally had larger estimated richness. Rarefaction curves obtained for sorted subsets showed sequencing incomplete despite large depth.

Only in-frame clones appear in the TCRdb table, and some are missing; sequencing was by immunoSEQ multiplex PCR. The top ten clones hold 1.2% of a sample with 1.5 million to 2.5 million clones, less than 95% of them seen once. CDR3 size: 11 residues. Trimming took off 3 bases at V and 6 bases at J, with 4 bases between the two ends. The germline V gene has CDR1 PRHDT and CDR2 FYEKMQ (reference sequence). Sequenced sample: naive CD8+ T cells sorted from blood. This rearrangement joins TRBV13 to TRBJ2-3; D is uncertain. The source is a man between 18 and 35 years old in good health. CDR3 in amino acids: CASSFADTQYF. The CDR3 bases are TGTGCCAGCAGCTTCGCGGATACGCAGTATTTT.